The clone carrying this T cell receptor (beta chain) was found once. V lost 6 bases to trimming and J lost 4 bases, with 7 bases between them. The CDR3 consists of 11 residues. Germline lookup yields CDR1 SEHNR and CDR2 FQNEAQ (reference sequence). The data belong to a study of CD8+CD57+ T cells in acquired aplastic anemia. An expansion of CD8+CD57+ cells by flow cytometry had been shown in patients chosen for sequencing. Profiling of TCR beta VDJ combinations and CDR3 sequences used genomic DNA as template. Each CDR3 protein gets one entry after TCRdb re-called the reads with MiXCR. Altogether roughly 250,000 distinct CDR3 sequences are present, around 45% being singletons, with the ten largest covering 6.5% to 10%.

Specimen: sorted CD4+, CD8+, or CD8+CD57+ T cells (not recorded which) from PBMCs. This sequence originates from a human donor with aplastic anemia. The rearrangement uses TRBV7-9 and TRBJ2-7, with no clear D. The CDR3 DNA follows: TGTGCCAGCAGGCCGGAATACGAGCAGTACTTC. This translates into CASRPEYEQYF. The full variable domain, completed using reference TRBV7-9 and TRBJ2-7, is DTGVSQNPRHKITKRGQNVTFRCDPISEHNRLYWYRQTLGQGPEFLTYFQNEAQLEKSRLLSDRFSAERPKGSFSTLEIQRTEQGDSAMYLCASRPEYEQYFGPGTRLTVT.